Described below is a single TCR beta chain sequence and its context. What it recognizes is unknown. This sample was included in a study of siplizumab effects on memory and regulatory T cells. Study-level points and caveats: The mapping of alloreactive clones to unstimulated subsets covered only a minor fraction of them. Memory cells seemed less diverse than naive T cells, which seemed major alloresponse contributors. Proliferating siplizumab-cultured Tregs lacked confirmed suppressive function.

Clones were sequenced by immunoSEQ multiplex PCR, and TCRdb holds only the in-frame ones, with some missing. The table shows roughly 60,000 clones, with 80% to 95% occurring only once. V lost 4 bases and J 6 bases, leaving 16 bases between the germline ends. The V gene's germline CDR1 is SQVTM and CDR2 ANQGSEA. This CDR3 has 14 amino acids. The chain combines TRBV29-1 with TRBJ2-1; maybe TRBD1 (7 bases). This sequence originates from a human donor in good health. The sequencing input was CD8+ T cells sorted from blood. The CDR3 DNA follows: TGCAGCGTTGGTTTCCCCAGGGGGGTCAATGAGCAGTTCTTC. It translates to CSVGFPRGVNEQFF.